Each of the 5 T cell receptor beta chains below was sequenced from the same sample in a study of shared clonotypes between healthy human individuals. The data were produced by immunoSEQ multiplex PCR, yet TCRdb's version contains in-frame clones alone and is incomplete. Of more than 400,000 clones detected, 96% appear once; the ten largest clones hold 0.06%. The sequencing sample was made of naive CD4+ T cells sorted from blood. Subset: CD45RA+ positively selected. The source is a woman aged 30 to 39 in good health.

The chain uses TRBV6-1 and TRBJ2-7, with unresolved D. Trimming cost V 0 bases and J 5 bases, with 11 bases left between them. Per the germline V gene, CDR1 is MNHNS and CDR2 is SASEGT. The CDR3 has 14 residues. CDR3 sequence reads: CASSEAFLVHEQYF. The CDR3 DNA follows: TGTGCCAGCAGTGAAGCCTTCCTAGTCCACGAGCAGTACTTC.

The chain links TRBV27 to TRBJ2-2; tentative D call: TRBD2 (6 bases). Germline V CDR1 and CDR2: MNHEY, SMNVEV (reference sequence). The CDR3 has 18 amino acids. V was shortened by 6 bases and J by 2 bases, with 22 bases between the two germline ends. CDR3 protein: CASSPRPPGLGNTGELFF. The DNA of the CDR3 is TGTGCCAGCAGCCCCCGACCCCCGGGACTCGGTAACACCGGGGAGCTGTTTTTT.

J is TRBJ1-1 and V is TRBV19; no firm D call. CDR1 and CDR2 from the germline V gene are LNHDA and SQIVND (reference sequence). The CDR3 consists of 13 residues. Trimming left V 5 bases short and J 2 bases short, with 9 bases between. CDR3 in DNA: TGTGCCAGTAGTCAGCGGGAAAACACTGAAGCTTTCTTT. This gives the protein CASSQRENTEAFF.

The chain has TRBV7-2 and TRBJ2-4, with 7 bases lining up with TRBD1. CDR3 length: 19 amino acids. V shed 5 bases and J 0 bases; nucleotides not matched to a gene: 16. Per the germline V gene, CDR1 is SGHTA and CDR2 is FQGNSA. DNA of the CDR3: TGTGCCAGCAGCCCCCTGGGTAGGGGGCGCACCCTAGCCAAAAACATTCAGTACTTC. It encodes CASSPLGRGRTLAKNIQYF.

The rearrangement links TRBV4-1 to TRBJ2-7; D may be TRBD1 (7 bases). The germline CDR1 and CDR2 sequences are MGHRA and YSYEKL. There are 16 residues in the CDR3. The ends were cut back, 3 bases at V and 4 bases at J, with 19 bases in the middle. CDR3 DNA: TGCGCCAGCAGCCAGTATTTGGCAGGGGGAGGTTACGAGCAGTACTTC. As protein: CASSQYLAGGGYEQYF.